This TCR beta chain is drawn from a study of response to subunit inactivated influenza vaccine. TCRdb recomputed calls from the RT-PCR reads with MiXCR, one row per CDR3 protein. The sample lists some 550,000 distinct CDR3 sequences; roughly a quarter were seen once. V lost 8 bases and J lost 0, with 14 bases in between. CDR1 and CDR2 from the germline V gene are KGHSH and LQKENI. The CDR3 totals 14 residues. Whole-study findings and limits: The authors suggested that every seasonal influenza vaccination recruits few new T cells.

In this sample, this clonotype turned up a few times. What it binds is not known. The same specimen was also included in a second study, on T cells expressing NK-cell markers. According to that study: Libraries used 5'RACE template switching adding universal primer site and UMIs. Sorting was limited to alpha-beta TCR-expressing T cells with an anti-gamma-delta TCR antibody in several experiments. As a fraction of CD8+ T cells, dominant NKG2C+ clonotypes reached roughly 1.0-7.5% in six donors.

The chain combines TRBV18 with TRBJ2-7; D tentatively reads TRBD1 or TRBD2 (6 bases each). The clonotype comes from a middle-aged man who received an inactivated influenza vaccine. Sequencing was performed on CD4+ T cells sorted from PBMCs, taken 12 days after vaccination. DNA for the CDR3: TGTGCCAGCCGAGAGGGGGGAAGCTCCTACGAGCAGTACTTC. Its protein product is CASREGGSSYEQYF. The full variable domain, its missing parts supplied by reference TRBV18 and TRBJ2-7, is NAGVMQNPRHLVRRRGQEARLRCSPMKGHSHVYWYRQLPEEGLKFMVYLQKENIIDESGMPKERFSAEFPKEGPSILRIQQVVRGDSAAYFCASREGGSSYEQYFGPGTRLTVT.